This T cell receptor (beta chain) was retrieved from a study of cytomegalovirus exposure and HLA in healthy donors. Findings and limits, study-wide: In a later analysis, first-cohort TCR clusters were found to tend to co-occur in the 90 to 150 validation repertoires. The authors listed over 150 TCR beta chains as cytomegalovirus-associated.

The donors were members of the validation cohort comprising over 100 subjects, separate from the roughly 680-subject first cohort. V lost 4 bases and J 6 bases, leaving 17 bases between the germline ends. The CDR3 consists of 15 residues. Per germline, CDR1 SGHRS and CDR2 YFSETQ. Points on this clone: Its antigen is undetermined.

Some clones are missing from TCRdb's copy, which holds only in-frame ones; the method was immunoSEQ multiplex PCR. This sample carries some 85,000 clones, 96% of them seen once, and the ten largest clones take about 1.3%. This sequence originates from a woman aged 18-30 years in good health and CMV-seronegative. The gene calls are TRBV5-1 and TRBJ1-5; no definite D call. Sequenced: PBMCs. The CDR3 nucleotides are TGCGCCAGCAGCCCAACAACCGACATGGGTCAGCCCCAGCATTTT. Translated: CASSPTTDMGQPQHF.